Listed here is a single T cell receptor beta chain. Its cognate antigen is unknown. Germline V gene lookup returns CDR1 MNHNS and CDR2 SASEGT. Trimming pared 2 bases from V and 1 base from J, leaving 8 bases between. This CDR3 has 14 residues. The data were obtained in a study of shared clonotypes between healthy human individuals. Study as a whole: Each donor's CD4 naive and CD4 memory cells filled three plates apiece, CD8 naive two, and CD8 memory one. Study observations and caveats: Inspection by rarefaction showed sorted-subset sequencing to be incomplete despite large depth. Relative to memory subsets, naive subsets generally showed larger estimated richness.

The assay was carried out at the deep level. Sequencing used immunoSEQ multiplex PCR; TCRdb keeps in-frame clones, though not all of them. Of some 100,000 clones listed, over 65% are singletons. The rearrangement links TRBV6-1 to TRBJ1-1; D gene unclear. The sample consisted of memory CD8+ T cells sorted from blood. The sample's subset: CD45RO+ cells pooled with CCR7-negative TemRA cells. This sequence originates from a woman aged 30 to 39 in good health. The CDR3 region has the DNA TGTGCCAGCAGTGAATTTCTAGAGAACACTGAAGCTTTCTTT. Translated: CASSEFLENTEAFF.